The clone carrying this TCR beta chain was counted a few times. Its antigen is still unknown. This specimen belongs to a study of T-cell reconstitution after alpha-beta-depleted transplantation in children. Findings of the study overall: Diversity and T-cell counts at one year after transplant derived mostly from new T cells. Some patients' high day-60 TCRbeta diversity was traced to surviving recipient T cells and thymic progenitors. Two months or so post-transplant, alpha-beta T cells reportedly derived from several hundred expanded graft clones.

A library of TCRbeta sequences, prepared with unique molecular identifiers, was generated. TCRdb recomputed calls from the PCR reads with MiXCR, one row per CDR3 protein. This table has fewer than 550,000 distinct CDR3 sequences, 15% to 20% appearing once. Specimen: PBMCs, mostly from graft donor cells, collected 360 days after TCRalphabeta/CD19-depleted stem cell transplant. The receptor was isolated from a boy under two years old who had a stem cell transplant for Wiskott-Aldrich syndrome, so the T cells may come from the graft donor.

CDR3 nucleotide sequence: TGTGCCAGCAGCTCGTTACCGGGACAGGGGAAAAATGAGCAGTTCTTC. It codes for CASSSLPGQGKNEQFF. The genes are TRBV11-2 and TRBJ2-1; 10 positions agree with TRBD1. Germline trimming cut 4 bases from V and 7 bases from J; bases unmatched to any gene: 10. The CDR3 is 16 residues long. From germline, CDR1 is SGHAT and CDR2 FQNNGV.